This passage covers 24 T cell receptor beta chains from one sample sequenced in a study of T cells in Graves' hyperthyroidism and ophthalmopathy. RNA transcripts gave rise to amplified TCR beta CDR3 regions. HTBI primers were the set used in a first-round RT-PCR of the TCR CDR3. From the multiplex PCR reads, TCRdb called clonotypes with MiXCR, one entry per CDR3 protein. The data show roughly 550,000 distinct CDR3 sequences, roughly 15% seen once. Sequenced sample: blood. The receptors were gathered from a young woman with Graves' ophthalmopathy.

The chain has TRBV20-1 and TRBJ2-7; 9 bases agree with TRBD2. Germline assignment: CDR1 DFQATT and CDR2 SNEGSKA (reference sequence). The CDR3 spans 15 residues. Trimming cost V 0 bases and J 5 bases; bases outside gene matches: 8. The CDR3 DNA reads TGCAGTGCTAGAGACGCGGCGGGAGGGCCCCACGAGCAGTACTTC. This encodes CSARDAAGGPHEQYF.

The table lists this clonotype with many counts. The chain is built from TRBV4-3 and TRBJ2-2; D call uncertain. Germline loops: CDR1 LGHNA, CDR2 YSLEER. The V gene lost 2 bases and the J gene lost 5 bases, with 6 bases spanning the gap. The CDR3 length is 13 residues. The CDR3 nucleotides read TGCGCCAGCAGCCAAATCGGAACCGGGGAGCTGTTTTTT. Protein sequence: CASSQIGTGELFF.

The rearrangement joins TRBV7-2 to TRBJ2-3, with D unresolved. Trimming stripped 1 base from V and 4 bases from J, with 15 bases between. Germline V gene sequence: CDR1 SGHTA, CDR2 FQGNSA. The CDR3 is 16 residues long. The CDR3 DNA sequence: TGTGCCAGCAGCTTAGAGACCGCCACTACCGCAGATACGCAGTATTTT. It encodes CASSLETATTADTQYF.

The sample holds a few counts of this clonotype. The chain's CDR3 is CASSQTSAAQYF. DNA of the CDR3: TGTGCCAGCAGCCAAACTTCGGCCGCGCAGTATTTT. V is TRBV3-1 and J is TRBJ2-3; D is unresolved. Germline V CDR1 and CDR2: LGHDT, YNNKEL (reference sequence). V lost 2 bases to trimming and J lost 10 bases, with 10 bases between them. This CDR3 has 12 residues.

The rearrangement uses TRBV15 and TRBJ2-7, with D possibly matching TRBD2 (5 bases). Germline V gene lookup returns CDR1 LNHNV and CDR2 YYDKDF (reference sequence). V shed 0 bases and J shed 6 bases, with 6 bases lying between them. This CDR3 comprises 12 residues. The CDR3 DNA reads TGTGCCACCAGCAGAGAAGGAGGCGAGCAGTACTTC. Translation gives CATSREGGEQYF.

The rearrangement joins TRBV12-3 or TRBV12-4 to TRBJ2-7; TRBD2 agrees at 11 bases. V was clipped by 6 bases and J by 0 bases; unmatched bases: 7. The CDR3 is 16 amino acids. CDR3 in DNA: TGTGCCAGCAGCTCCTACGGGACTAGCGGCTCCTACGAGCAGTACTTC. Translation gives CASSSYGTSGSYEQYF.

This clonotype has at least ten counts. The chain recombines TRBV2 with TRBJ1-3; TRBD1 might be the D (5 bases). The CDR3 has 15 amino acids. CDR1 is SNHLY, CDR2 FYNNEI, per germline. V lost 5 bases to trimming and J lost 4 bases, with 15 bases between them. CDR3 protein: CASSPQTGPGNTIYF. DNA of the CDR3: TGTGCCAGCAGTCCCCAGACGGGGCCCGGAAACACCATATATTTT.

This clonotype was seen a handful of times. The gene calls are TRBV24-1 and TRBJ2-1, with 10 positions matching TRBD2. The CDR3 spans 17 residues. Germline V lookup: CDR1 KGHDR, CDR2 SFDVKD. V shed 2 bases, J shed 4 bases, and the junction held 7 bases outside the gene matches. The CDR3 DNA follows: TGTGCCACCAGTGATTCATCAACTAGCGGGAAATACAATGAGCAGTTCTTC. This encodes CATSDSSTSGKYNEQFF.

This clonotype was counted ten times or more. This sequence joins TRBV20-1 and TRBJ2-5, with 9 bases that match TRBD1. With 0 bases clipped from V and 2 bases from J, the junction kept 13 bases outside the gene matches. CDR3 length equals 18 residues. CDR1 DFQATT and CDR2 SNEGSKA come from the germline V gene (reference sequence). The CDR3: CSARDLGGQGRLQETQYF. The CDR3 DNA reads TGCAGTGCTAGAGATCTTGGGGGACAGGGCCGCCTTCAAGAGACCCAGTACTTC.

This clonotype was picked up many times. The chain couples TRBV18 to TRBJ1-1, with D possibly matching TRBD1 (5 bases). V was shortened by 4 bases and J by 6 bases, with 6 bases between the two germline ends. CDR1 is KGHSH, CDR2 LQKENI, per germline. This CDR3 comprises 11 residues. The CDR3 protein is CASSQGAEAFF. CDR3 nucleotide sequence: TGTGCCAGCTCACAAGGGGCTGAAGCTTTCTTT.

Concerning this clonotype itself: This sequence may be a read error, since a much larger clone differs from it by one base. The chain has TRBV29-1 and TRBJ2-7, with D perhaps matching TRBD1 (6 bases). Germline V gene lookup returns CDR1 SQVTM and CDR2 ANQGSEA. The length of the CDR3 is 15 residues. This chain's CDR3 is CSIAIYRVDSYEQHF. CDR3 bases: TGCAGCATTGCAATCTACAGGGTAGACTCCTACGAGCAGCACTTC.

This clonotype was detected ten times or more. The chain uses TRBV28 and TRBJ1-2; 7 bases are a match to TRBD1. Trimming cost V 4 bases and J 4 bases; bases outside gene matches: 12. The CDR3 spans 16 residues. The germline gives CDR1 MDHEN, CDR2 SYDVKM. As DNA, the CDR3 is TGTGCCAGCAGTTCTCCCAAACCTCAGGGGGGCTATGGCTACACCTTC. Its protein is CASSSPKPQGGYGYTF.

This clonotype came up many times. The chain uses TRBV4-2 and TRBJ2-3; the match to TRBD2 covers 14 bases. Germline loops: CDR1 LGHNA, CDR2 YNFKEQ. The V and J ends lost 4 bases and 1 base, in that order; junction bases with no gene match: 7. CDR3 length: 18 amino acids. The CDR3 protein is CASSPTGTSGRGTDTQYF. In DNA, the CDR3 is TGTGCCAGCAGCCCGACCGGGACTAGCGGGAGAGGCACAGATACGCAGTATTTT.

This clonotype appeared a few times. Here the CDR3 DNA reads TGTGCCAGCAGTGGATCAACCGGGACAGGGAGCTATGGCTACACCTTC. It yields the protein CASSGSTGTGSYGYTF. The chain joins TRBV27 to TRBJ1-2; 9 nucleotides agree with TRBD1. V shed 5 bases and J 4 bases; nucleotides not matched to a gene: 11. Per germline, CDR1 MNHEY and CDR2 SMNVEV (reference sequence). The CDR3 has 16 residues.

The rearrangement links TRBV19 to TRBJ2-2; D call uncertain. V was shortened by 2 bases and J by 5 bases, with 15 bases between the two germline ends. This CDR3 has 16 residues. From germline, CDR1 is LNHDA and CDR2 SQIVND (reference sequence). DNA of the CDR3: TGTGCCAGTAGTATACTTGGCGGCTCAGCAACCGGGGAGCTGTTTTTT. This encodes CASSILGGSATGELFF.

The chain carries TRBV5-4 and TRBJ2-2; maybe TRBD1 (5 bases). CDR3 length equals 15 residues. With 1 base removed from V and 0 bases from J, the gap between germline ends came to 7 bases. Germline loops: CDR1 SGHNT, CDR2 YYREEE (reference sequence). Written as DNA, the CDR3 is TGTGCCAGCAGCTTGCCAGGGTCGAACACCGGGGAGCTGTTTTTT. Protein sequence: CASSLPGSNTGELFF. The whole variable domain, filled in from reference TRBV5-4 and TRBJ2-2, reads ETGVTQSPTHLIKTRGQQVTLRCSSQSGHNTVSWYQQALGQGPQFIFQYYREEENGRGNFPPRFSGLQFPNYSSELNVNALELDDSALYLCASSLPGSNTGELFFGEGSRLTVL.

The rearrangement uses TRBV10-3 and TRBJ2-7; 7 bases map to TRBD1. CDR1 and CDR2 (germline): ENHRY, SYGVKD. CDR3 length equals 14 residues. Germline trimming cut 4 bases from V and 2 bases from J; bases unmatched to any gene: 5. CDR3 amino acids: CAISGGDSPYEQYF. CDR3 coding DNA: TGTGCCATCAGTGGAGGGGACAGTCCCTACGAGCAGTACTTC.

This clonotype was observed a few times. This chain links TRBV6-2 or TRBV6-3 with TRBJ1-3; the D is unclear. V lost 0 bases and J 4 bases, leaving 7 bases between the germline ends. The CDR3 is 14 amino acids. The germline V gene encodes CDR1 MNHEY and CDR2 SVGEGT. DNA for the CDR3: TGTGCCAGCAGTTACTCCCGTGGGGGAAACACCATATATTTT. Translation gives CASSYSRGGNTIYF.

Only a few counts were recorded for this clonotype. V gene TRBV18 combines with J gene TRBJ1-1; TRBD1 agrees at 9 bases. J lost 5 bases, V lost 2 bases, and 18 bases had no gene match. The length of the CDR3 is 19 residues. CDR1 is KGHSH and CDR2 is LQKENI in the germline V gene. The CDR3 loop is CASSPSARDRVRSWTEAFF. The CDR3 coding sequence is TGTGCCAGCTCACCAAGCGCGCGGGACAGGGTTCGGAGTTGGACTGAAGCTTTCTTT.

This chain links TRBV24-1 with TRBJ1-1; 8 bases are a match to TRBD1. The ends lost 5 bases at V and 8 bases at J; junction bases unmatched: 6. The germline CDR1 and CDR2 sequences are KGHDR and SFDVKD. CDR3 length: 13 amino acids. CDR3 residues: CATSAAGQAEAFF. DNA for the CDR3: TGTGCCACCAGTGCCGCGGGACAGGCCGAAGCTTTCTTT.

Many counts were recorded for this clonotype. CDR3 in DNA: TGTGCCAGCAGCCACACTAGCGGGAGGGCCTCATGGGAGCAGTACTTC. Amino acids: CASSHTSGRASWEQYF. The rearrangement uses TRBV7-9 and TRBJ2-7, with 13 nucleotides matching TRBD2. Germline V gene lookup returns CDR1 SEHNR and CDR2 FQNEAQ (reference sequence). The trim removed 5 bases at V and 7 bases at J, leaving 11 bases unmatched. The CDR3 covers 16 residues. Together with reference TRBV7-9 and TRBJ2-7, the CDR3 gives the full variable domain: DTGVSQNPRHKITKRGQNVTFRCDPISEHNRLYWYRQTLGQGPEFLTYFQNEAQLEKSRLLSDRFSAERPKGSFSTLEIQRTEQGDSAMYLCASSHTSGRASWEQYFGPGTRLTVT.

The chain is built from TRBV19 and TRBJ1-4; perhaps TRBD1 as D (5 bases). This CDR3 is built from 15 residues. CDR1 and CDR2 (germline): LNHDA, SQIVND (reference sequence). V gave up 6 bases and J gave up 7 bases, with 18 bases separating them. CDR3 residues: CASSPIREWGEKLFF. In DNA form, the CDR3 reads TGTGCCAGTAGCCCGATCAGGGAGTGGGGTGAAAAACTGTTTTTT.

This clonotype was seen repeatedly, ten times or more. The chain employs TRBV20-1 and TRBJ2-1; 7 nucleotides align to TRBD1. V gave up 6 bases and J gave up 3 bases; unmatched junction bases: 11. The CDR3 extends over 15 amino acids. Germline loops: CDR1 DFQATT, CDR2 SNEGSKA (reference sequence). CDR3 sequence (DNA): TGCAGTGCCAACAGGGGAGCAAGTCGCTACAATGAGCAGTTCTTC. Protein product: CSANRGASRYNEQFF.

This chain uses TRBV19 with TRBJ2-6; D may be TRBD1 (5 bases). Trimming shortened V by 5 bases and J by 4 bases, and 12 bases separated the two germline ends. There are 15 residues in the CDR3. Germline CDR1 and CDR2: LNHDA and SQIVND (reference sequence). CDR3: CASSAGFRGANVLTF. The CDR3 nucleotides are TGTGCCAGTAGTGCAGGGTTCCGCGGGGCCAACGTCCTGACTTTC.